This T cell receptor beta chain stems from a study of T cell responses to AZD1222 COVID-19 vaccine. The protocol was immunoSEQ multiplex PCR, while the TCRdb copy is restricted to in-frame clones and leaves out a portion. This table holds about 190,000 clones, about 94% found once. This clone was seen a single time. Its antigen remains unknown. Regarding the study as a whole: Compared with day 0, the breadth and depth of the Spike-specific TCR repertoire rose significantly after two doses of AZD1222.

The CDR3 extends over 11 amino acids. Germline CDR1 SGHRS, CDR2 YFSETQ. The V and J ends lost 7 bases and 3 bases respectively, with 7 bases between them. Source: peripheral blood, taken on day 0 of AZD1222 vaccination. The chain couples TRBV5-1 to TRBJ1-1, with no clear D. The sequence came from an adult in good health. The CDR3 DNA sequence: TGCGCCAGCTCGGAGCACACTGAAGCTTTCTTT. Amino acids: CASSEHTEAFF. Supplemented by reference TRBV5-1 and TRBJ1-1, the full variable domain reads KAGVTQTPRYLIKTRGQQVTLSCSPISGHRSVSWYQQTPGQGLQFLFEYFSETQRNKGNFPGRFSGRQFSNSRSEMNVSTLELGDSALYLCASSEHTEAFFGQGTRLTVV.